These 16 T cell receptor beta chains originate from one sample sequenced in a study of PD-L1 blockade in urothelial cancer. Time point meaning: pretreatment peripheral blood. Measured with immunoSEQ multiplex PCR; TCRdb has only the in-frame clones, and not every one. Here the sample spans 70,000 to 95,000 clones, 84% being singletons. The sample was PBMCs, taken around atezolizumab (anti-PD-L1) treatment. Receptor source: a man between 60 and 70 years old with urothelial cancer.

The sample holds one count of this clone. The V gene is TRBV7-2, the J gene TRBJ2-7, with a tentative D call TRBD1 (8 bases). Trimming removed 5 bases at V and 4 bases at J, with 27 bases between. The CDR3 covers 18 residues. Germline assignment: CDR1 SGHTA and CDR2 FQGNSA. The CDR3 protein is CASSLQVTGGGTYYEQYF. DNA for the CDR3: TGTGCCAGCAGCCTCCAAGTTACAGGGGGGGGAACCTATTACGAGCAGTACTTC.

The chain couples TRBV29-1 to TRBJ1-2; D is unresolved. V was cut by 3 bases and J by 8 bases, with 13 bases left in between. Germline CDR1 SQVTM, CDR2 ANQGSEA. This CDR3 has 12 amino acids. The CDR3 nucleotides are TGCAGCGTTGATTCTGGGCATGGCGGCTACACCTTC. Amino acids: CSVDSGHGGYTF.

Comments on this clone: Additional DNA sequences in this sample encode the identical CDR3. CDR3 loop: CASSYQGAGEQYF. The CDR3 DNA follows: TGTGCCAGCAGTTATCAGGGGGCGGGGGAGCAGTACTTC. V gene TRBV6-5 combines with J gene TRBJ2-7; TRBD1 agrees at 8 bases. V lost 3 bases and J lost 7; bases outside the gene matches: 5. Germline V gene data show CDR1 as MNHEY and CDR2 as SVGAGI. The CDR3 runs 13 residues.

The CDR3 nucleotides read TGTGCCAGCAGCCGACAGTTGAACACCGGGGAGCTGTTTTTT. Protein: CASSRQLNTGELFF. V and J are TRBV9 and TRBJ2-2; D is perhaps TRBD1 (5 bases). Trimming removed 4 bases from V and 1 base from J, with 8 bases in between. The germline gives CDR1 SGDLS, CDR2 YYNGEE. This CDR3 contains 14 residues.

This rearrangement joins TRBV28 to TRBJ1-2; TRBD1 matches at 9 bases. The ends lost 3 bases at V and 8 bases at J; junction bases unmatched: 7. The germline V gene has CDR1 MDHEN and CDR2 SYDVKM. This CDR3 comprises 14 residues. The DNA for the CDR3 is TGTGCCAGCAGTTTGTCCGGGACAGGGCGCGGCTACACCTTC. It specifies CASSLSGTGRGYTF.

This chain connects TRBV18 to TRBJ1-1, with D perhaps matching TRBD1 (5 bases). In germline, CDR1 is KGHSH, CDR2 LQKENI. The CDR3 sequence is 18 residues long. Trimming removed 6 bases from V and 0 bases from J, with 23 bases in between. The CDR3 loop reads CASSPLGRGSNMNTEAFF. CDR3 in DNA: TGTGCCAGCTCCCCGCTAGGGAGGGGATCTAACATGAACACTGAAGCTTTCTTT.

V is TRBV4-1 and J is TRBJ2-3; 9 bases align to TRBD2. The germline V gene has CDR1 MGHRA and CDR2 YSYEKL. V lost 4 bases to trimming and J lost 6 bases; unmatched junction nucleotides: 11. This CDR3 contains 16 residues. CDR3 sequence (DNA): TGCGCCAGCAGCCGGGTAGGAGCGGGAGGTTTGGATACGCAGTATTTT. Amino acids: CASSRVGAGGLDTQYF.

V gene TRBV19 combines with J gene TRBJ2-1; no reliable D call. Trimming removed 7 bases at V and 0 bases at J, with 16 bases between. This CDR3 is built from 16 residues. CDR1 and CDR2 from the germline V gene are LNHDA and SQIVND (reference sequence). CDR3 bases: TGTGCCAGTACCCCCTTCCCACAGAGCTCCTACAATGAGCAGTTCTTC. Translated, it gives CASTPFPQSSYNEQFF.

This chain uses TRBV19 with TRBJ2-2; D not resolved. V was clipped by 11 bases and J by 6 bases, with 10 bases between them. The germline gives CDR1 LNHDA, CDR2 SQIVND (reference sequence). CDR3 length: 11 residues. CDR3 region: CALGRPGELFF. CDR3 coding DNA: TGTGCCCTTGGGCGCCCCGGGGAGCTGTTTTTT.

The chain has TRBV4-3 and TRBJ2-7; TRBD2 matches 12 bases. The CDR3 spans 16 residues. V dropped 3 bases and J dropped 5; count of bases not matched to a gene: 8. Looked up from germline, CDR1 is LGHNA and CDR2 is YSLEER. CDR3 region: CASSHATSGSAHEQYF. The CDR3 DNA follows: TGCGCCAGCAGCCACGCGACTAGCGGGAGTGCGCACGAGCAGTACTTC.

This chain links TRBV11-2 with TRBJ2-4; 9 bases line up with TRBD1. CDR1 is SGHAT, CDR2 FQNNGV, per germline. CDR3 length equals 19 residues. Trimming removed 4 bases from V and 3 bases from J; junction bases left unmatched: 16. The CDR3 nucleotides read TGTGCCAGCAGCTGGGGACAGGGAGGGCGGCGGGAGAGCAAAAACATTCAGTACTTC. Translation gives CASSWGQGGRRESKNIQYF.

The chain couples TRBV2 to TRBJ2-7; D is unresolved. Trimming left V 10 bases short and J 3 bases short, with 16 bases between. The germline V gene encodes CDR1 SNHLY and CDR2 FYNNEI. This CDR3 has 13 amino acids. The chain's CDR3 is CAILVTGHYEQYF. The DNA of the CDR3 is TGTGCCATCCTGGTCACCGGTCACTACGAGCAGTACTTC.

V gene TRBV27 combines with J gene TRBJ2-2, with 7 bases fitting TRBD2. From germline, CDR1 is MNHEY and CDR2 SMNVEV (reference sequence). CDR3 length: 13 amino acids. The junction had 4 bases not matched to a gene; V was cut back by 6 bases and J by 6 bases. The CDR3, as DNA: TGTGCCAGCAGGGGGGGGGATGCCGGGGAGCTGTTTTTT. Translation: CASRGGDAGELFF.

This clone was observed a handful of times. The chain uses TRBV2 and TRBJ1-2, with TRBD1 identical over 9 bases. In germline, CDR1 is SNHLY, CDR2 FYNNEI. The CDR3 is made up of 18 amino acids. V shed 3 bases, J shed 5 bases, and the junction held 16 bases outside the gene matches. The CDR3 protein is CASSERGQGKGGRYGYTF. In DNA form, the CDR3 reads TGTGCCAGCAGTGAGAGGGGACAGGGAAAGGGTGGTCGGTATGGCTACACCTTC.

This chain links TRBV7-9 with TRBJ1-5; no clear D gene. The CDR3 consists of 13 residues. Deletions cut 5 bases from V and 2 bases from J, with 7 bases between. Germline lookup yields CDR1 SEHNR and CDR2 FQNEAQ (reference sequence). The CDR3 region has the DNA TGTGCCAGCAGCCGGCAGGGCAATCAGCCCCAGCATTTT. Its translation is CASSRQGNQPQHF.

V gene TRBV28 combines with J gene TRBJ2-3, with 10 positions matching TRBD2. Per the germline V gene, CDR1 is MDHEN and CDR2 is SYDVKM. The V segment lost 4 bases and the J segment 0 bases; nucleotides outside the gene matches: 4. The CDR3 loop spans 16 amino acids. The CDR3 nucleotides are TGTGCCAGCAGTTCCCTAGCGGGGGCTAGCACAGATACGCAGTATTTT. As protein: CASSSLAGASTDTQYF.